This TCR beta chain was sequenced for a study of blood T cell repertoires in COVID-19. As for the study in general: COVID-19 samples, acute and convalescent, were from the United States, Italy and Spain.

This clone was seen repeatedly, ten times or more. The study recruited people aged about 18 to 89 years across under 25 US areas. Categorization into cohorts depended on clinical history that participants reported. This table comes from immunoSEQ multiplex PCR, and its TCRdb copy is limited to in-frame clones, with some not included. The sample shows 180,000 or so clones, 80% of them seen only once. The clonotype originates from a man aged 55 to 70 who had been exposed to COVID-19. Sequencing used PBMCs or T cells enriched from blood (not recorded which).

CDR3 residues: CGCTSGGTDTQYF. CDR3 coding DNA: TGTGGATGTACTAGCGGGGGCACAGATACGCAGTATTTT. The V gene is TRBV30, the J gene TRBJ2-3; TRBD2 matches at 10 bases. The CDR3 has 13 amino acids. Looked up from germline, CDR1 is GTSNPN and CDR2 is SVGIG (reference sequence).